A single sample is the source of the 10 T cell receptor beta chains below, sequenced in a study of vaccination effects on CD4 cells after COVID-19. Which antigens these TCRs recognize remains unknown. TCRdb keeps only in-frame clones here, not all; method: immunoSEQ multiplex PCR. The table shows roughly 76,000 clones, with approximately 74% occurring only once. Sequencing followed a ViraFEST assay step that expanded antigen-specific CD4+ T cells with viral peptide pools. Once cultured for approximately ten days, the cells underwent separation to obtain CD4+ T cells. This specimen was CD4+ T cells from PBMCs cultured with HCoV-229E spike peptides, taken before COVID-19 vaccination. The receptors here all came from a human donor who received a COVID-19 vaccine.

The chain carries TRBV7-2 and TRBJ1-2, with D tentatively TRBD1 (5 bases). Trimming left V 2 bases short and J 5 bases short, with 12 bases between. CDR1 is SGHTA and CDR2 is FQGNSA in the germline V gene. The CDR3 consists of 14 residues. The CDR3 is CASSLIQAPYGYTF. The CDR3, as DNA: TGTGCCAGCAGCTTAATACAGGCCCCATATGGCTACACCTTC.

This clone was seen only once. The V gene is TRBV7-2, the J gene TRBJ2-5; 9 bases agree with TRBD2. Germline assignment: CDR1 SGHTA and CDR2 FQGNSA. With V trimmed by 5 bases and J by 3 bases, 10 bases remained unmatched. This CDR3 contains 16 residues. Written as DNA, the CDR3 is TGTGCCAGCAGCCTAACTTATGGCGGGGGGGAAGAGACCCAGTACTTC. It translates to CASSLTYGGGEETQYF.

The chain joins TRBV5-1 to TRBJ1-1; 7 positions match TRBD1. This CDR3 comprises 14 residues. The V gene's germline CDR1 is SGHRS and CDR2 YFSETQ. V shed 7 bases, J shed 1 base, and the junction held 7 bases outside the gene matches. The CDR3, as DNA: TGCGCCAGCGGAGGGGGCGGCTCGAACACTGAAGCTTTCTTT. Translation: CASGGGGSNTEAFF.

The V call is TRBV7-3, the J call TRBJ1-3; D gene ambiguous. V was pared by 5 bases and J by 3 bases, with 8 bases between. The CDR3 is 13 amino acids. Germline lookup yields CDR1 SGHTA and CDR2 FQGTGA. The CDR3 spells CASSLLLGNTIYF. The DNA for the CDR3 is TGTGCCAGCAGCCTTCTCCTTGGAAACACCATATATTTT.

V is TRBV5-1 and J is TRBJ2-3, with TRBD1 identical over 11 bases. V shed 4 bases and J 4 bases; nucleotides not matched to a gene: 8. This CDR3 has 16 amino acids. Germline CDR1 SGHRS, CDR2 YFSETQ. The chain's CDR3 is CASSLWTGGEADTQYF. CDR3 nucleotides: TGCGCCAGCAGCCTTTGGACAGGGGGCGAGGCAGATACGCAGTATTTT.

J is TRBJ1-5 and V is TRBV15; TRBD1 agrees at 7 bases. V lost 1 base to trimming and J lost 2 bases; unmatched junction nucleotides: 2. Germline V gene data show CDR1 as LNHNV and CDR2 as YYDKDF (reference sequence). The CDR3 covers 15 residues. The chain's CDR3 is CATSRGQGGNQPQHF. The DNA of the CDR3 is TGTGCCACCAGCAGAGGACAGGGCGGCAATCAGCCCCAGCATTTT. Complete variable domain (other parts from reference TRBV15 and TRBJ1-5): DAMVIQNPRYQVTQFGKPVTLSCSQTLNHNVMYWYQQKSSQAPKLLFHYYDKDFNNEADTPDNFQSRRPNTSFCFLDIRSPGLGDTAMYLCATSRGQGGNQPQHFGDGTRLSIL.

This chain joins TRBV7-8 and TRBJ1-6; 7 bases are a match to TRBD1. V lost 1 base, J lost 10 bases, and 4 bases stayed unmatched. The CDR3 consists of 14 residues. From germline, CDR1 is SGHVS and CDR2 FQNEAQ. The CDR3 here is CASSLVRGRSPLHF. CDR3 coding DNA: TGTGCCAGCAGCTTAGTCAGGGGGAGATCACCCCTCCACTTT.

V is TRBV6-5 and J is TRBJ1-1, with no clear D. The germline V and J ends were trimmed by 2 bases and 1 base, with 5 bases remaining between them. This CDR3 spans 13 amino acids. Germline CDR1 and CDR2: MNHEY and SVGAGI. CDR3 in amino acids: CASSYRTNTEAFF. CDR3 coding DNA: TGTGCCAGCAGTTACCGCACGAACACTGAAGCTTTCTTT.

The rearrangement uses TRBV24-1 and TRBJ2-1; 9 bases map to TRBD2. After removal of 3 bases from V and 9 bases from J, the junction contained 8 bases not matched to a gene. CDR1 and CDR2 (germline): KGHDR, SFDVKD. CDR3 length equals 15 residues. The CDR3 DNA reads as TGTGCCACCAGTGATACAGCGGGGGGAGCCGCTGAGCAGTTCTTC. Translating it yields CATSDTAGGAAEQFF.

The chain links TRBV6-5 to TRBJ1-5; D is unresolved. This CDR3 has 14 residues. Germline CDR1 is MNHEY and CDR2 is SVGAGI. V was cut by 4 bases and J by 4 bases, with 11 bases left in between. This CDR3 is CASSSGLPNQPQHF. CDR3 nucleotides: TGTGCCAGCAGTTCCGGACTTCCTAATCAGCCCCAGCATTTT.